This TCR beta chain was retrieved from a study of cytomegalovirus exposure and HLA in healthy donors. From germline, CDR1 is MNHEY and CDR2 SMNVEV (reference sequence). V was clipped by 5 bases and J by 5 bases, with 10 bases between them. The CDR3 has 13 residues. Both 60 Vbeta primers and 13 Jbeta primers went into the PCR. Original methodology: The authors later counted 75 million to 90 million unique TCR beta chains, 8.5 million to 13 million of them shared. Sequencing was performed with immunoSEQ multiplex PCR; in TCRdb, only in-frame clones are kept and a portion is missing. That table is the source of V, J and clone size, and D and trimming were worked out from the DNA. The repertoire holds approximately 110,000 clones, with about two thirds as singletons.

Sequencing was done on a sample of PBMCs. This clonotype originated in a man aged 25 to 40 in good health and CMV-seropositive. The genes are TRBV27 and TRBJ2-1; D not resolved. The CDR3: CASSRGEDNEQFF. DNA for the CDR3: TGTGCCAGCAGTCGAGGAGAGGACAATGAGCAGTTCTTC.